The 30 T cell receptor beta chains below come from one sample, sequenced in a study of OX40 agonist ivuxolimab in advanced cancers. Here immunoSEQ multiplex PCR was the method, and the copy in TCRdb shows in-frame clones only, minus some. The sample holds tens of thousands of clones; about 89% are singletons and the top ten take roughly 12%. This sample comprised CD4+ or CD8+ T cells sorted from blood, obtained in a trial of the OX40 agonist ivuxolimab. The receptors stem from an adult with an advanced solid tumor such as melanoma, head and neck, liver or kidney cancer.

This clone was detected only once. The rearrangement links TRBV4-1 to TRBJ2-5; 9 bases fit TRBD2. V was clipped by 3 bases and J by 4 bases; unmatched bases: 6. Germline-derived CDR1 and CDR2 are MGHRA and YSYEKL. The CDR3 is made up of 15 amino acids. For the CDR3, the DNA is TGCGCCAGCAGCCAGAGCGGGAGGTGGGGAGAGACCCAGTACTTC. It encodes CASSQSGRWGETQYF.

The chain employs TRBV9 and TRBJ2-3; D ambiguous. Trimming shortened V by 3 bases and J by 4 bases, and 15 bases separated the two germline ends. The germline gives CDR1 SGDLS, CDR2 YYNGEE. This CDR3 is built from 15 residues. CDR3 residues: CASSASPFNPDTQYF. The CDR3 DNA sequence: TGTGCCAGCAGCGCTTCACCATTCAACCCAGATACGCAGTATTTT.

The rearrangement joins TRBV6-5 to TRBJ2-1; 7 bases fit TRBD2. The CDR3 extends over 14 amino acids. Germline assignment: CDR1 MNHEY and CDR2 SVGAGI. The ends lost 6 bases at V and 3 bases at J; junction bases unmatched: 5. The CDR3 reads CASSPGLGYNEQFF. The CDR3 DNA is TGTGCCAGCAGCCCCGGACTAGGCTACAATGAGCAGTTCTTC.

The chain uses TRBV5-6 and TRBJ1-2; possibly TRBD1 for D (6 bases). Germline V lookup: CDR1 SGHDT, CDR2 YYEEEE. V was cut by 3 bases and J by 8 bases, with 17 bases left in between. This CDR3 has 14 amino acids. The CDR3 coding sequence is TGTGCCAGCAGCTCGGGGTGGGGGGGCCTCGGCTACACCTTC. It translates to CASSSGWGGLGYTF.

V gene TRBV7-2 combines with J gene TRBJ1-3; D remains ambiguous. V was cut by 7 bases and J by 2 bases, with 15 bases left in between. The CDR3 length is 15 residues. The V gene's germline CDR1 is SGHTA and CDR2 FQGNSA. CDR3 in DNA: TGTGCCAGCACCGCAGCTAGGGTACCTGGAAACACCATATATTTT. This codes for CASTAARVPGNTIYF. The full variable domain, in which reference TRBV7-2 and TRBJ1-3 provide the parts outside the CDR3, is GAGVSQSPSNKVTEKGKDVELRCDPISGHTALYWYRQSLGQGLEFLIYFQGNSAPDKSGLPSDRFSAERTGGSVSTLTIQRTQQEDSAVYLCASTAARVPGNTIYFGEGSWLTVV.

The CDR3 DNA follows: TGTGCCAGTAGTGACAGAATAACAGATACGCAGTATTTT. Its protein product is CASSDRITDTQYF. The rearrangement uses TRBV19 and TRBJ2-3, with a weak D call TRBD1 (5 bases). The germline gives CDR1 LNHDA, CDR2 SQIVND (reference sequence). V lost 5 bases to trimming and J lost 3 bases, with 9 bases between them. This CDR3 comprises 13 residues. The full variable domain, with the rest looked up from reference TRBV19 and TRBJ2-3, is DGGITQSPKYLFRKEGQNVTLSCEQNLNHDAMYWYRQDPGQGLRLIYYSQIVNDFQKGDIAEGYSVSREKKESFPLTVTSAQKNPTAFYLCASSDRITDTQYFGPGTRLTVL.

V is TRBV7-2 and J is TRBJ2-7; tentative D call: TRBD2 (5 bases). Trimming took off 5 bases at V and 0 bases at J, with 17 bases between the two ends. Germline V gives CDR1 SGHTA, CDR2 FQGNSA. The CDR3 is 16 amino acids. CDR3 in DNA: TGTGCCAGCAGCCCCGCCCGGGATAGCAACTCCTACGAGCAGTACTTC. Protein product: CASSPARDSNSYEQYF.

V usage is TRBV5-1 and J usage is TRBJ2-2, with TRBD1 matching 9 bases. Germline CDR1 reads SGHRS; CDR2 reads YFSETQ. This CDR3 comprises 15 residues. Germline trimming cut 9 bases from V and 4 bases from J; bases unmatched to any gene: 10. The DNA of the CDR3 is TGCGCCACCTCGGAGGGACAGGGCATCACCGGGGAGCTGTTTTTT. Translated, it gives CATSEGQGITGELFF.

V usage is TRBV9 and J usage is TRBJ2-1, with 11 bases aligning to TRBD2. Germline V gene data show CDR1 as SGDLS and CDR2 as YYNGEE. Losses at the gene ends were 4 bases for V and 6 bases for J; bases not matched to a gene: 9. The CDR3 length is 16 residues. CDR3 bases: TGTGCCAGCAGCCCCCGGCTAGCGGGAGGCCTCAATGAGCAGTTCTTC. Amino acid sequence: CASSPRLAGGLNEQFF.

The V call is TRBV7-9, the J call TRBJ2-7; 9 bases line up with TRBD1. V gave up 7 bases and J gave up 7 bases; unmatched junction bases: 11. The germline gives CDR1 SEHNR, CDR2 FQNEAQ (reference sequence). There are 14 residues in the CDR3. The DNA of the CDR3 is TGTGCCAGCATACTAGGACAGGGGATGGGGGAGCAGTACTTC. This codes for CASILGQGMGEQYF.

CDR3 in amino acids: CASSPLAGAYNEQFF. The CDR3 bases are TGTGCCAGCAGCCCCTTGGCGGGAGCGTACAATGAGCAGTTCTTC. V gene TRBV11-3 combines with J gene TRBJ2-1; 7 positions match TRBD2. V trimming: 5 bases; J trimming: 4 bases; junction bases outside the gene matches: 8. The CDR3 sequence is 15 residues long. Germline values: CDR1 SGHNT, CDR2 YENEEA. The full variable domain, with the rest looked up from reference TRBV11-3 and TRBJ2-1, is EAGVVQSPRYKIIEKKQPVAFWCNPISGHNTLYWYLQNLGQGPELLIRYENEEAVDDSQLPKDRFSAERLKGVDSTLKIQPAELGDSAVYLCASSPLAGAYNEQFFGPGTRLTVL.

The J gene is TRBJ2-1, the V gene TRBV5-4, with a weak D call TRBD2 (6 bases). V gave up 4 bases and J gave up 4 bases, with 9 bases separating them. The CDR3 is 13 residues long. The germline CDR1 and CDR2 sequences are SGHNT and YYREEE (reference sequence). The CDR3 loop reads CASSGDSYNEQFF. CDR3 nucleotide sequence: TGTGCCAGCAGCGGGGACTCTTACAATGAGCAGTTCTTC.

This clone was recorded once. The chain combines TRBV9 with TRBJ1-4, with 9 bases fitting TRBD1. Germline CDR1 reads SGDLS; CDR2 reads YYNGEE. The CDR3 consists of 15 residues. Trimming removed 4 bases from V and 5 bases from J; junction bases left unmatched: 6. This chain's CDR3 is CASSISGTGNEKLFF. In DNA form, the CDR3 reads TGTGCCAGCAGCATTTCCGGGACAGGGAATGAAAAACTGTTTTTT.

This chain joins TRBV21-1 and TRBJ1-1. TRBV21-1 constitutes a pseudogene. The CDR3 has 14 amino acids. CDR3 DNA: TGTGCCAGCAGCAAAAGGGAGTCGGGGACTGAAGCTTTCTTT. Amino acids: CASSKRESGTEAFF.

The chain employs TRBV6-1 and TRBJ1-1; 8 bases agree with TRBD1. Germline assignment: CDR1 MNHNS and CDR2 SASEGT. CDR3 length: 15 amino acids. V lost 10 bases and J lost 4; bases outside the gene matches: 14. The DNA for the CDR3 is TGTGCCATACAAAGTGGCGACAGGGGACCCACTGAAGCTTTCTTT. Residues: CAIQSGDRGPTEAFF.

A single count supports this clone. The J gene is TRBJ2-3, the V gene TRBV7-2; 9 positions agree with TRBD2. Trimming took 0 bases from V and 6 from J; bases not matched to a gene: 1. This CDR3 is built from 14 residues. CDR1 and CDR2 from the germline V gene are SGHTA and FQGNSA. The CDR3 loop reads CASSLATSGDTQYF. DNA of the CDR3: TGTGCCAGCAGCTTAGCCACTAGCGGGGATACGCAGTATTTT.

This rearrangement joins TRBV5-5 to TRBJ2-5; tentative D call: TRBD2 (5 bases). With 7 bases removed from V and 1 base from J, the gap between germline ends came to 20 bases. Germline CDR1 is SGHKS and CDR2 is YYEKEE (reference sequence). This CDR3 region has 16 residues. In DNA, the CDR3 is TGTGCCAGCCGTCGTGCTCGACCGGACTTCCAAGAGACCCAGTACTTC. It is translated as CASRRARPDFQETQYF. Using reference TRBV5-5 and TRBJ2-5 for the parts outside the CDR3, the full variable domain is DAGVTQSPTHLIKTRGQQVTLRCSPISGHKSVSWYQQVLGQGPQFIFQYYEKEERGRGNFPDRFSARQFPNYSSELNVNALLLGDSALYLCASRRARPDFQETQYFGPGTRLLVL.

This chain connects TRBV5-1 to TRBJ2-5; D gene uncertain. This CDR3 region has 13 residues. V gave up 3 bases and J gave up 5 bases, with 11 bases separating them. Looked up from germline, CDR1 is SGHRS and CDR2 is YFSETQ. CDR3 bases: TGCGCCAGCAGCTACGGCCGTGGGGAGACCCAGTACTTC. Translated: CASSYGRGETQYF. The entire variable domain, with the rest obtained from reference TRBV5-1 and TRBJ2-5, is as follows: KAGVTQTPRYLIKTRGQQVTLSCSPISGHRSVSWYQQTPGQGLQFLFEYFSETQRNKGNFPGRFSGRQFSNSRSEMNVSTLELGDSALYLCASSYGRGETQYFGPGTRLLVL.

V usage is TRBV4-1 and J usage is TRBJ1-6; possibly TRBD1 for D (6 bases). V was cut by 2 bases and J by 0 bases, with 17 bases left in between. Germline CDR1 is MGHRA and CDR2 is YSYEKL. The CDR3 runs to 19 residues. CDR3 sequence (DNA): TGCGCCAGCAGCCAAAGGGACAATTCGGGGCTCTCCTATAATTCACCCCTCCACTTT. Encoded protein: CASSQRDNSGLSYNSPLHF.

The J gene is TRBJ1-2, the V gene TRBV28; maybe TRBD1 (6 bases). This CDR3 contains 13 residues. Between the trimmed V and J ends, which lost 5 bases and 4 bases, there was a span of 11 bases. Germline V gives CDR1 MDHEN, CDR2 SYDVKM. CDR3 loop: CASSVGGAYGYTF. The CDR3 DNA reads TGTGCCAGCAGTGTTGGGGGGGCCTATGGCTACACCTTC.

This clone has only one observation. V gene TRBV6-5 combines with J gene TRBJ1-4; tentatively, D is TRBD1 (5 bases). This CDR3 contains 15 residues. Germline-derived CDR1 and CDR2 are MNHEY and SVGAGI. V was pared by 6 bases and J by 8 bases, with 19 bases between. The CDR3 DNA reads TGTGCCAGCAGCTTCATTACAGGCTTCGGGGAAAAACTGTTTTTT. Its protein is CASSFITGFGEKLFF.

The chain has TRBV19 and TRBJ1-5; 9 bases map to TRBD1. Germline lookup yields CDR1 LNHDA and CDR2 SQIVND (reference sequence). The V gene end was trimmed by 5 bases and the J gene end by 5 bases; junction bases not matched to a gene: 7. The CDR3 is 15 amino acids. The CDR3 loop reads CASSPGTGRDQPQHF. The CDR3 DNA sequence: TGTGCCAGTAGTCCCGGGACAGGGCGGGATCAGCCCCAGCATTTT.

The chain joins TRBV11-3 to TRBJ2-1, with D hard to call. Germline CDR1 SGHNT, CDR2 YENEEA. CDR3 length: 12 amino acids. The V end lost 6 bases, the J end lost 8 bases, and 11 bases lay between the germline ends. CDR3 sequence: CASSLWQDEQFF. CDR3 nucleotides: TGTGCCAGCAGTCTGTGGCAGGATGAGCAGTTCTTC.

This clone has just one count. This chain uses TRBV4-2 with TRBJ2-7, with 14 bases fitting TRBD2. The CDR3 totals 18 residues. The V segment lost 1 base and the J segment 2 bases; nucleotides outside the gene matches: 7. Germline V gene data show CDR1 as LGHNA and CDR2 as YNFKEQ. CDR3 protein: CASSQGSGLAGVAYEQYF. The CDR3 DNA reads as TGTGCCAGCAGCCAAGGTTCGGGACTAGCGGGAGTTGCCTACGAGCAGTACTTC.

V usage is TRBV29-1 and J usage is TRBJ2-2; 8 positions agree with TRBD2. Germline CDR1 is SQVTM and CDR2 is ANQGSEA. The J segment lost 4 bases and the V segment lost 3 bases, leaving 7 bases of the junction unmatched. The CDR3 contains 15 residues. The CDR3 sequence is CSVEKDGRATGELFF. Written as DNA, the CDR3 is TGCAGCGTTGAGAAGGACGGGAGGGCCACCGGGGAGCTGTTTTTT.

The chain joins TRBV28 to TRBJ2-1; D gene unclear. CDR1 is MDHEN and CDR2 is SYDVKM in the germline V gene. Trimming shortened V by 2 bases and J by 8 bases, and 7 bases separated the two germline ends. The CDR3 spans 12 residues. This CDR3 reads CASSLIRDEQFF. The CDR3 bases are TGTGCCAGCAGTTTAATCCGGGATGAGCAGTTCTTC. Variable domain in full (rest from reference TRBV28 and TRBJ2-1): DVKVTQSSRYLVKRTGEKVFLECVQDMDHENMFWYRQDPGLGLRLIYFSYDVKMKEKGDIPEGYSVSREKKERFSLILESASTNQTSMYLCASSLIRDEQFFGPGTRLTVL.

V and J are TRBV4-2 and TRBJ1-2; 7 positions agree with TRBD1. The ends lost 1 base at V and 7 bases at J; junction bases unmatched: 9. CDR3 size: 15 residues. Germline-derived CDR1 and CDR2 are LGHNA and YNFKEQ. The CDR3 DNA reads as TGTGCCAGCAGCCAAGTGGGGACAGCCCTCGGTGGCTACACCTTC. It yields the protein CASSQVGTALGGYTF.

This clone appeared once. V and J are TRBV15 and TRBJ2-7, with D maybe TRBD1 (7 bases). The CDR3 sequence is 16 residues long. Per germline, CDR1 LNHNV and CDR2 YYDKDF (reference sequence). Trimming pared 1 base from V and 7 bases from J, leaving 20 bases between. The CDR3 coding sequence is TGTGCCACCAGCAGAGGGGGGGCCAGGGGGACGAGTGAGCAGTACTTC. Its protein is CATSRGGARGTSEQYF.

V and J are TRBV2 and TRBJ1-1; D remains ambiguous. Trimming took 1 base from V and 8 from J, leaving 8 bases between them. CDR3 length equals 12 residues. Germline assignment: CDR1 SNHLY and CDR2 FYNNEI. CDR3 residues: CASSEDASEAFF. The CDR3 coding sequence is TGTGCCAGCAGTGAAGACGCATCGGAAGCTTTCTTT.

The J gene is TRBJ2-1, the V gene TRBV11-2; 8 bases are a match to TRBD2. The V gene end was trimmed by 0 bases and the J gene end by 6 bases; junction bases not matched to a gene: 7. There are 16 residues in the CDR3. Germline V lookup: CDR1 SGHAT, CDR2 FQNNGV. CDR3 bases: TGTGCCAGCAGCTTAGAGGGGGCGGGAGGAGGCAATGAGCAGTTCTTC. This sequence encodes CASSLEGAGGGNEQFF.